These T cell receptor beta chains were read from a single sample in a study of blood T cell repertoires in COVID-19. Sequenced by immunoSEQ multiplex PCR; TCRdb stores in-frame clones only, minus some. Found here are approximately 300,000 clones, roughly 85% of them singletons; the top ten hold about 2%. Sequencing was done on a sample of PBMCs or T cells enriched from blood (not recorded which). These receptors were obtained from a woman in her 30s who had been exposed to COVID-19. Both conserved end residues are part of each CDR3. D genes are given only for firm matches. The size of a clone is reported for some rows only, either as once, few or many, or as a class for expanded clones.

NA	TRBJ1-4	NA	TRBV30	14	CAWSVAGPQEKLFF	TGTGCCTGGAGTGTAGCGGGACCCCAAGAAAAACTGTTTTTT
NA	TRBJ2-5	NA	TRBV10-2	15	CASSEERTTEETQYF	TGCGCCAGCAGTGAAGAGCGGACCACAGAAGAGACCCAGTACTTC
NA	TRBJ2-2	TRBD1	TRBV24-1	19	CATSVPITGTGPHTGELFF	TGTGCCACCAGTGTCCCGATCACCGGGACAGGGCCGCACACCGGGGAGCTGTTTTTT
NA	TRBJ1-4	NA	TRBV29-1	15	CSGRRNTGTGEKLFF	TGCAGCGGGAGACGTAACACAGGGACGGGCGAAAAACTGTTTTTT
NA	TRBJ1-5	TRBD1	TRBV7-8	18	CASSPKAIPARGDKPQHF	TGTGCCAGCAGCCCAAAAGCGATACCGGCCAGGGGGGACAAGCCCCAGCATTTT
NA	TRBJ2-6	NA	TRBV6-2/TRBV6-3	16	CASSYSGLSGANVLTF	TGTGCCAGCAGTTACTCGGGACTCTCTGGGGCCAACGTCCTGACTTTC
NA	TRBJ1-2	NA	TRBV12-3/TRBV12-4	11	CASSSGHGYTF	TGTGCCAGCAGTTCAGGTCACGGCTACACCTTC
few	TRBJ2-7	TRBD2	TRBV7-2	14	CASSPTSDRYEQYF	TGTGCCAGCAGTCCTACTAGCGATCGATACGAGCAGTACTTC
NA	TRBJ2-3	NA	TRBV21-1	20	CASSSPTGGRSGVCTDTQYF	TGTGCCAGCAGCAGCCCGACAGGGGGACGGAGTGGAGTGTGCACAGATACGCAGTATTTT
NA	TRBJ2-1	TRBD2	TRBV7-9	17	CASSFPSGGALYNEQFF	TGTGCCAGCAGCTTCCCTAGCGGGGGGGCCCTATACAATGAGCAGTTCTTC
NA	TRBJ2-2	NA	TRBV30	15	CAWRPRGRNTGELFF	TGTGCCTGGAGACCCCGGGGGAGGAACACCGGGGAGCTGTTTTTT
few	TRBJ2-2	NA	TRBV4-1	14	CASSPTHSPGELFF	TGCGCCAGCAGCCCCACCCACTCCCCCGGGGAGCTGTTTTTT
NA	TRBJ1-3	NA	TRBV7-2	14	CASRHALSGNTIYF	TGTGCCAGCAGGCATGCACTTTCTGGAAACACCATATATTTT
NA	TRBJ2-7	NA	TRBV6-4	12	CASSGAGHEQYF	TGTGCCAGCAGTGGCGCTGGGCACGAGCAGTACTTC
NA	TRBJ2-1	NA	TRBV29-1	17	CSVDDPGLGASYNEQFF	TGCAGCGTTGATGACCCGGGCCTGGGGGCCTCCTACAATGAGCAGTTCTTC
NA	TRBJ1-2	TRBD1	TRBV2	15	CASRVGQGAIGGYTF	TGTGCCAGCAGGGTTGGACAGGGGGCAATCGGTGGCTACACCTTC
NA	TRBJ1-2	NA	TRBV6-2/TRBV6-3	15	CASSYSRTEHYGYTF	TGTGCCAGCAGTTACTCTCGGACAGAACACTATGGCTACACCTTC
NA	TRBJ2-1	NA	TRBV5-1	14	CASSFQGPSDEQFF	TGCGCCAGCAGCTTTCAGGGCCCCTCCGATGAGCAGTTCTTC
once	TRBJ2-3	NA	TRBV4-2	13	CASSQDGLDTQYF	TGTGCCAGCAGCCAAGATGGCCTAGATACGCAGTATTTT
NA	TRBJ1-5	TRBD1	TRBV13	14	CASSTRTGDQPQHF	TGTGCCAGCAGCACTCGGACAGGGGATCAGCCCCAGCATTTT
NA	TRBJ2-7	NA	TRBV12-3/TRBV12-4	12	CASSLEGVEQYF	TGTGCCAGCAGTTTAGAGGGGGTCGAGCAGTACTTC
NA	TRBJ2-1	TRBD2	TRBV5-6	17	CASSLALGTSDNNEQFF	TGTGCCAGCAGCTTGGCCCTCGGGACTAGCGATAACAATGAGCAGTTCTTC
NA	TRBJ1-2	NA	TRBV12-3/TRBV12-4	12	CASSRQYSGYTF	TGTGCCAGCAGTCGACAGTACTCTGGCTACACCTTC
NA	TRBJ1-1	TRBD1	TRBV7-9	16	CASSPTMTGENTEAFF	TGTGCCAGCAGCCCCACCATGACAGGGGAGAACACTGAAGCTTTCTTT
NA	TRBJ1-5	NA	TRBV11-1	16	CASSNPPGSSNQPQHF	TGTGCCAGCAGCAACCCCCCGGGGTCTAGCAATCAGCCCCAGCATTTT
NA	TRBJ1-1	NA	TRBV9	15	CASSVGDTLHLEAFF	TGTGCCAGCAGCGTAGGAGACACCCTCCACCTCGAAGCTTTCTTT
NA	TRBJ1-6	TRBD1	TRBV6-5	15	CASSTGTGGNSPLHF	TGTGCCAGCAGTACCGGGACAGGGGGAAATTCACCCCTCCACTTT
NA	TRBJ2-5	NA	TRBV2	12	CASTGIQETQYF	TGTGCCAGCACGGGGATACAAGAGACCCAGTACTTC
NA	TRBJ2-7	TRBD2	TRBV30	12	CAWSPGGYEQYF	TGTGCCTGGAGCCCGGGGGGCTACGAGCAGTACTTC
NA	TRBJ1-5	NA	TRBV28	19	CASNKSRGKRLYSNQPQHF	TGTGCCAGCAACAAAAGTCGGGGGAAGCGATTGTATAGCAATCAGCCCCAGCATTTT
once	TRBJ1-1	TRBD1	TRBV13	15	CASRRTGTLNTEAFF	TGTGCCAGCAGGCGGACAGGAACCCTGAACACTGAAGCTTTCTTT